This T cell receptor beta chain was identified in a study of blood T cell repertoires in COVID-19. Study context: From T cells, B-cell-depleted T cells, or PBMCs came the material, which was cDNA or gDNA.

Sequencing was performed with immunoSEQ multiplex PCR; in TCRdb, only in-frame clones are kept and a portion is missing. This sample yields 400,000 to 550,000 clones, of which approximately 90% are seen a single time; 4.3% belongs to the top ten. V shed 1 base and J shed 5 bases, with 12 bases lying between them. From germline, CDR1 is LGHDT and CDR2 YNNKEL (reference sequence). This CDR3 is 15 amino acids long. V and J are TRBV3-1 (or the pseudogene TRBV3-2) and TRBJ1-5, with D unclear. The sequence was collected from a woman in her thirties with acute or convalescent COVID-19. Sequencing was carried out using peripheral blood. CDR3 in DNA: TGTGCCAGCAGCCAAGTGGCGGGTACGGATCAGCCCCAGCATTTT. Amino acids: CASSQVAGTDQPQHF.